These 16 T cell receptor beta chains came from one sample sequenced in a study of blood T cell repertoires in COVID-19. Clones were sequenced by immunoSEQ multiplex PCR, and TCRdb holds only the in-frame ones, with some missing. The sample shows 110,000 to 150,000 clones, 60% to 85% of them seen only once. Material: peripheral blood. Receptors originate from a woman aged 55-69 years with acute or convalescent COVID-19.

This clone was recorded a few times. The chain combines TRBV10-2 with TRBJ1-6, with 7 bases fitting TRBD1. The germline CDR1 and CDR2 sequences are WSHSY and SAAADI. This CDR3 is 14 amino acids long. V gave up 4 bases and J gave up 10 bases; unmatched junction bases: 7. CDR3 sequence: CASSGQGDFSPLHF. CDR3 bases: TGCGCCAGCAGTGGCCAGGGGGATTTCTCACCCCTCCACTTT.

The V gene is TRBV28, the J gene TRBJ2-3; 7 bases match TRBD1. Germline V lookup: CDR1 MDHEN, CDR2 SYDVKM. This CDR3 is 13 amino acids long. Trimming took 6 bases from V and 3 from J; bases not matched to a gene: 3. The CDR3 reads CASSSQGTDTQYF. The CDR3 DNA sequence: TGTGCCAGCAGCTCACAGGGGACAGATACGCAGTATTTT.

The V call is TRBV4-2, the J call TRBJ2-2; 8 bases are a match to TRBD2. V was clipped by 0 bases and J by 3 bases; unmatched bases: 12. The CDR3 length is 19 residues. From germline, CDR1 is LGHNA and CDR2 YNFKEQ. DNA for the CDR3: TGTGCCAGCAGCCAAGATAGTCCCGGCGGGAGGTCGGACACCGGGGAGCTGTTTTTT. This sequence encodes CASSQDSPGGRSDTGELFF.

The chain recombines TRBV19 with TRBJ2-3, with 7 bases identical to TRBD1. The CDR3 runs to 16 residues. V was clipped by 5 bases and J by 2 bases; unmatched bases: 10. From germline, CDR1 is LNHDA and CDR2 SQIVND (reference sequence). The CDR3, as DNA: TGTGCCAGTAGTCGACAGGGTACGGGGTACACAGATACGCAGTATTTT. It encodes CASSRQGTGYTDTQYF.

Here the CDR3 reads CASSGDSSGLAGSYNEQFF. CDR3 sequence (DNA): TGTGCCAGCAGTGGCGATTCATCCGGACTAGCTGGCTCCTACAATGAGCAGTTCTTC. The chain has TRBV6-1 and TRBJ2-1; 8 bases match TRBD2. This CDR3 has 19 amino acids. CDR1 MNHNS and CDR2 SASEGT come from the germline V gene. Trimming cost V 4 bases and J 0 bases; bases outside gene matches: 14.

The chain is built from TRBV4-2 and TRBJ2-7; 8 positions agree with TRBD1. Germline-derived CDR1 and CDR2 are LGHNA and YNFKEQ. With 1 base clipped from V and 3 bases from J, the junction kept 2 bases outside the gene matches. CDR3 size: 14 residues. In DNA, the CDR3 is TGTGCCAGCAGCCAAGGACAGGGGTTCTACGAGCAGTACTTC. It translates to CASSQGQGFYEQYF.

This chain uses TRBV5-1 with TRBJ1-1; D call uncertain. This CDR3 contains 13 residues. Trimming shortened V by 0 bases and J by 8 bases, and 11 bases separated the two germline ends. Germline CDR1 is SGHRS and CDR2 is YFSETQ. This CDR3 reads CASSLEVMREAFF. The CDR3 region has the DNA TGCGCCAGCAGCTTGGAGGTAATGAGGGAAGCTTTCTTT.

The chain recombines TRBV11-3 with TRBJ2-7; 9 bases are a match to TRBD1. Germline lookup yields CDR1 SGHNT and CDR2 YENEEA. The V and J ends lost 3 bases and 8 bases, in that order; junction bases with no gene match: 8. The CDR3 is 14 residues long. CDR3 nucleotide sequence: TGTGCCAGCAGCTTGCAGGGACAGGGTGGACAGCAGTACTTC. Protein: CASSLQGQGGQQYF.

V and J are TRBV5-4 and TRBJ1-4, with a tentative D call TRBD1 (6 bases). Germline CDR1 reads SGHNT; CDR2 reads YYREEE (reference sequence). CDR3 length equals 16 residues. V dropped 6 bases and J dropped 6 bases, with 21 bases sitting between them. The CDR3 protein is CASTLVQGAEHEKLFF. CDR3 in DNA: TGTGCCAGCACCCTCGTACAGGGAGCCGAACATGAAAAACTGTTTTTT.

This clone came up many times. V gene TRBV28 combines with J gene TRBJ2-7; perhaps TRBD1 as D (5 bases). V was cut by 5 bases and J by 2 bases, with 13 bases left in between. The CDR3 runs 14 residues. Germline lookup yields CDR1 MDHEN and CDR2 SYDVKM. The CDR3 nucleotides read TGTGCCAGCAGTCCCGTTTTAGGGGCCTACGAGCAGTACTTC. Protein: CASSPVLGAYEQYF. The variable domain in full, completed from reference TRBV28 and TRBJ2-7, reads DVKVTQSSRYLVKRTGEKVFLECVQDMDHENMFWYRQDPGLGLRLIYFSYDVKMKEKGDIPEGYSVSREKKERFSLILESASTNQTSMYLCASSPVLGAYEQYFGPGTRLTVT.

This clone was detected once. Here the CDR3 reads CASSSKGQPQHF. The CDR3 nucleotides read TGTGCCAGTAGTAGTAAGGGGCAGCCCCAGCATTTT. The V and J genes are TRBV19 and TRBJ1-5; the D gene is possibly TRBD1 (5 bases). There are 12 residues in the CDR3. V was shortened by 4 bases and J by 7 bases, with 8 bases between the two germline ends. Germline CDR1 reads LNHDA; CDR2 reads SQIVND (reference sequence).

The CDR3 DNA is TGTGCCAGCAGTGGTACAGGGATTACTATGAACACTGAAGCTTTCTTT. Translated, it gives CASSGTGITMNTEAFF. The J gene is TRBJ1-1, the V gene TRBV28; tentatively, D is TRBD1 (6 bases). The V gene's germline CDR1 is MDHEN and CDR2 SYDVKM. CDR3 length: 16 amino acids. The ends were cut back, 5 bases at V and 0 bases at J, with 16 bases in the middle.

This clone was picked up many times. V gene TRBV24-1 combines with J gene TRBJ2-1; no firm D call. The germline V and J ends were trimmed by 1 base and 8 bases, with 11 bases remaining between them. This CDR3 has 14 amino acids. The germline gives CDR1 KGHDR, CDR2 SFDVKD. This CDR3 reads CATSDLTGYDEQFF. DNA of the CDR3: TGTGCCACCAGTGATTTAACCGGGTACGATGAGCAGTTCTTC.

This sequence joins TRBV12-3 or TRBV12-4 and TRBJ2-7; TRBD1 matches at 7 bases. The CDR3 is made up of 12 amino acids. V dropped 7 bases and J dropped 5; count of bases not matched to a gene: 5. The CDR3 is CASTLGGNEQYF. The CDR3, as DNA: TGTGCCAGCACCTTAGGGGGCAACGAGCAGTACTTC.

The chain employs TRBV7-2 and TRBJ2-4; D perhaps matches TRBD2 (6 bases). V lost 5 bases, J lost 5 bases, and 16 bases lay in between. The CDR3 has 15 amino acids. CDR1 and CDR2 from the germline V gene are SGHTA and FQGNSA. The CDR3 region has the DNA TGTGCCAGCAGCCTCTTTGCGGGAAGGGAAAACATTCAGTACTTC. Protein product: CASSLFAGRENIQYF.

The chain links TRBV3-1 (or the pseudogene TRBV3-2) to TRBJ1-1; D is unclear. CDR1 and CDR2 (germline): LGHDT, YNNKEL (reference sequence). The V end lost 3 bases, the J end lost 1 base, and 9 bases lay between the germline ends. CDR3 length equals 14 residues. CDR3 residues: CASSHATGNTEAFF. The CDR3 DNA is TGTGCCAGCAGCCACGCCACCGGGAACACTGAAGCTTTCTTT.